One sample yielded the 8 T cell receptor beta chains listed below, sequenced in a study of CD8+ T cells in alopecia areata. RNA, once extracted, was reverse transcribed into cDNA for use as the sequencing template. The data were produced by immunoSEQ multiplex PCR, yet TCRdb's version contains in-frame clones alone and is incomplete. Among about 180,000 clones listed, around 60% were seen once. The material sequenced was CD4+ T cells sorted from blood, taken at week 0. These receptors were obtained from a human donor with alopecia areata.

The chain uses TRBV30 and TRBJ1-2; a possible D gene is TRBD1 (5 bases). Trimming took 2 bases from V and 4 from J, leaving 11 bases between them. The CDR3 loop spans 13 amino acids. CDR1 and CDR2 (germline): GTSNPN, SVGIG (reference sequence). Here the CDR3 reads CAWSPGGAYGYTF. CDR3 in DNA: TGTGCCTGGAGTCCCGGAGGGGCCTATGGCTACACCTTC.

The chain couples TRBV30 to TRBJ1-5; D remains ambiguous. Per the germline V gene, CDR1 is GTSNPN and CDR2 is SVGIG (reference sequence). V was cut by 0 bases and J by 7 bases, with 10 bases left in between. The CDR3 has 13 amino acids. The CDR3 loop is CAWSVLGKQPQHF. Here the CDR3 DNA reads TGTGCCTGGAGTGTACTAGGGAAGCAGCCCCAGCATTTT.

This clone was detected once. The chain is built from TRBV30 and TRBJ2-2; the match to TRBD1 covers 7 bases. V was pared by 7 bases and J by 3 bases, with 8 bases of the junction left unmatched. CDR3 size: 14 residues. Germline loops: CDR1 GTSNPN, CDR2 SVGIG (reference sequence). The DNA for the CDR3 is TGTGCCTACCAACAGGGGCTGGACACCGGGGAGCTGTTTTTT. This sequence encodes CAYQQGLDTGELFF.

This clone has just a few counts. This chain links TRBV2 with TRBJ1-4; TRBD1 agrees at 7 bases. There are 15 residues in the CDR3. Germline trimming cut 2 bases from V and 8 bases from J; bases unmatched to any gene: 8. Germline V gene sequence: CDR1 SNHLY, CDR2 FYNNEI. The CDR3 here is CASSEWGQMDEKLFF. DNA of the CDR3: TGTGCCAGCAGTGAATGGGGACAGATGGACGAAAAACTGTTTTTT.

The rearrangement uses TRBV30 and TRBJ1-2; TRBD1 aligns across 8 bases. Losses at the gene ends were 2 bases for V and 7 bases for J; bases not matched to a gene: 9. CDR1 is GTSNPN and CDR2 is SVGIG in the germline V gene (reference sequence). The CDR3 sequence is 14 residues long. In DNA form, the CDR3 reads TGTGCCTGGAGTCCCCGGGACAGGTTCAGTGGCTACACCTTC. This sequence encodes CAWSPRDRFSGYTF.

A few counts support this clone. V and J are TRBV15 and TRBJ2-4; D is possibly TRBD1 (6 bases). The CDR3 length is 15 residues. V lost 5 bases and J 4 bases, leaving 15 bases between the germline ends. Per germline, CDR1 LNHNV and CDR2 YYDKDF (reference sequence). DNA for the CDR3: TGTGCCACCAGCGGCACGGGCCAGGGGAAAAACATTCAGTACTTC. Its translation is CATSGTGQGKNIQYF.

The table lists this clone with a few counts. The chain combines TRBV11-3 with TRBJ2-3; D not resolved. There are 14 residues in the CDR3. From germline, CDR1 is SGHNT and CDR2 YENEEA. Deletions cut 5 bases from V and 2 bases from J, with 11 bases between. The CDR3 DNA reads as TGTGCCAGCAGCGCCGGATCGCACACAGATACGCAGTATTTT. Its protein product is CASSAGSHTDTQYF.

Here the CDR3 DNA reads TGTGCCAGCAGCTTAGTAGGGGGGGCCTACGAGCAGTACTTC. Protein product: CASSLVGGAYEQYF. The V gene is TRBV7-2, the J gene TRBJ2-7; maybe TRBD2 (7 bases). This CDR3 is built from 14 residues. Germline CDR1 reads SGHTA; CDR2 reads FQGNSA. V was shortened by 1 base and J by 2 bases, with 9 bases between the two germline ends.